The 7 T cell receptor beta chains presented below share a single source sample, sequenced in a study of memory CD4+ T cells and cytomegalovirus serostatus. Clones were read by immunoSEQ multiplex PCR, and TCRdb kept only the in-frame ones, dropping some. Here the sample spans about 40,000 clones, 60% to 85% being singletons. Single viable CD3+CD4+CD8-CD45RO+ cells were sorted as the memory CD4+ T cells. The source material was memory CD4+ T cells from blood. The origin of the receptors is an adult in good health and CMV-seronegative.

V and J are TRBV6-6 and TRBJ1-1; D is possibly TRBD1 (6 bases). The CDR3 contains 12 residues. Looked up from germline, CDR1 is MNHNY and CDR2 is SVGAGI (reference sequence). Trimming cost V 7 bases and J 3 bases, with 9 bases left between them. The CDR3 region has the DNA TGTGCCAGCAAAAACAGGGACACTGAAGCTTTCTTT. Amino acid sequence: CASKNRDTEAFF.

This chain links TRBV4-3 with TRBJ2-7; D remains unclear. Germline V gene sequence: CDR1 LGHNA, CDR2 YSLEER. The length of the CDR3 is 14 residues. The V gene lost 0 bases and the J gene lost 2 bases, with 8 bases spanning the gap. The CDR3 reads CASSQEPATYEQYF. The CDR3 nucleotides read TGCGCCAGCAGCCAAGAGCCAGCAACCTACGAGCAGTACTTC.

This clone was recorded only once. CDR3 nucleotides: TGTGCCAGCAGGGGGGCGTGGGGAACCCTCTCCTACGAGCAGTACTTC. Amino acid sequence: CASRGAWGTLSYEQYF. The V call is TRBV28, the J call TRBJ2-7; D perhaps matches TRBD1 (6 bases). V was cut by 6 bases and J by 0 bases, with 18 bases left in between. The CDR3 contains 16 residues. Per germline, CDR1 MDHEN and CDR2 SYDVKM.

CDR3 amino acids: CASSFDSYEQYF. The CDR3 coding sequence is TGTGCCAGCAGCTTCGACAGCTACGAGCAGTACTTC. The chain couples TRBV7-2 to TRBJ2-7, with a possible D match to TRBD1 (5 bases). The CDR3 is made up of 12 amino acids. V gave up 3 bases and J gave up 3 bases, with 6 bases separating them. CDR1 and CDR2 (germline): SGHTA, FQGNSA.

This chain uses TRBV2 with TRBJ2-2; a weak D match, TRBD1 (5 bases). The CDR3 extends over 17 amino acids. The V end was cut by 4 bases, the J end by 0 bases, with 15 bases between. Germline V CDR1 and CDR2: SNHLY, FYNNEI. CDR3 nucleotide sequence: TGTGCCAGCAGTGCTATGGGTCCAGGGACGAACACCGGGGAGCTGTTTTTT. This gives the protein CASSAMGPGTNTGELFF.

The CDR3 spells CASSSHFTDTQYF. The CDR3 nucleotides read TGTGCCAGCAGTTCACACTTCACAGATACGCAGTATTTT. This sequence joins TRBV28 and TRBJ2-3; unclear D gene. V lost 4 bases, J lost 2 bases, and 7 bases lay in between. The V gene's germline CDR1 is MDHEN and CDR2 SYDVKM. The CDR3 has 13 amino acids.

This chain links TRBV7-9 with TRBJ1-3; unclear D gene. The V end lost 4 bases, the J end lost 4 bases, and 11 bases lay between the germline ends. There are 14 residues in the CDR3. The germline gives CDR1 SEHNR, CDR2 FQNEAQ (reference sequence). CDR3 sequence reads: CASSSLSAGNTIYF. CDR3 coding DNA: TGTGCCAGCAGCTCCCTGAGTGCGGGAAACACCATATATTTT.